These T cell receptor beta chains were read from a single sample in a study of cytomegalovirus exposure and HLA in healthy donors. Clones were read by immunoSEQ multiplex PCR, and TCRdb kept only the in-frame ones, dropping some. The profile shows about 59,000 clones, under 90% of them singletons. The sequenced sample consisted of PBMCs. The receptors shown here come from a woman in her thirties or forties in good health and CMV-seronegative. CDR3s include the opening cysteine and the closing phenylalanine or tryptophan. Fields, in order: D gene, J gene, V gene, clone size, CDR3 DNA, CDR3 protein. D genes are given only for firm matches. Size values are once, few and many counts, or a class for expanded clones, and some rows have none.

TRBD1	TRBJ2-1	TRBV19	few	TGTGCCAGTAATACCCTGGCCGGGACAGGGATTGAGCAGTTCTTC	CASNTLAGTGIEQFF
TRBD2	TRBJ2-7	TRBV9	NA	TGTGCCAGCAGCGGTAGCGGGACTTACGAGCAGTACTTC	CASSGSGTYEQYF
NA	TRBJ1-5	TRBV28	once	TGTGCCAGCAGCATCGGGACTATCAATCAGCCCCAGCATTTT	CASSIGTINQPQHF
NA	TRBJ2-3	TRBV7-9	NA	TGTGCCAGCAGCTTCGAGGGTTACACAGATACGCAGTATTTT	CASSFEGYTDTQYF
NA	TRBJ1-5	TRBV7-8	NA	TGTGCCAGCAGCTTATCGGGAGCAAACGGCCATCAGCCCCAGCATTTT	CASSLSGANGHQPQHF
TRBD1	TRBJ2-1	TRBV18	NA	TGTGCCAGCTCACCACGTGGGGACAGGGGAGCCTCAAAACCATCTCGGAATTTTAGGGATGAGCAGTTCTTC	CASSPRGDRGASKPSRNFRDEQFF
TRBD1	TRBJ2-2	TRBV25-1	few	TGTGCCAGCAGTGGCAAAGGAGGGACAGGGGCCCCCGGGGAGCTGTTTTTT	CASSGKGGTGAPGELFF
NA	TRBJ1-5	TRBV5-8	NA	TGTGCCAGCAGCTTGGAGCGGCAGCAGCCCCAGCATTTT	CASSLERQQPQHF
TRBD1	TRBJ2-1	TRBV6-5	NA	TGTGCCAGCAGTCAGACAGGGTTGGGGAATGAGCAGTTCTTC	CASSQTGLGNEQFF
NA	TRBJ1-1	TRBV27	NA	TGTGCCAGCAGTTTAACCTTTGAGAAAACTGAAGCTTTCTTT	CASSLTFEKTEAFF
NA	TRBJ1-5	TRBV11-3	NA	TGTGCCAGCAGCTTAGATCAGGATCGTTTCAATCAGCCCCAGCATTTT	CASSLDQDRFNQPQHF
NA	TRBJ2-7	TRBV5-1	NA	TGCGCCAGCAGCTTAAGCGCCTCCTACGAGCAGTACTTC	CASSLSASYEQYF
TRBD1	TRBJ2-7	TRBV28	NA	TGTGCCAGCAGTTCCGGGACAGTCAACTACGAGCAGTACTTC	CASSSGTVNYEQYF
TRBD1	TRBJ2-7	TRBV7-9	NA	TGTGCCACCCGGCCCTGGACAGGCACTACCTACGAGCAGTACTTC	CATRPWTGTTYEQYF
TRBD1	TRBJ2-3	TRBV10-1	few	TGCGCCAGCAGTCTCGGGACAGGGGTAAAGACAGATACGCAGTATTTT	CASSLGTGVKTDTQYF
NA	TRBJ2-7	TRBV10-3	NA	TGTGCCATCAGCACAACGGGGGAGCAGTACTTC	CAISTTGEQYF
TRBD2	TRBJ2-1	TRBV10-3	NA	TGTGCCATCAGTGTGGGCGGGAGGGTAGATGAGCAGTTCTTC	CAISVGGRVDEQFF
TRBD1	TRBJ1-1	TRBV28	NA	TGTGCCAGCAGTCCAACCGGGACAGTGAACACTGAAGCTTTCTTT	CASSPTGTVNTEAFF
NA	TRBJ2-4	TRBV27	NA	TGTGCCAGCAGTTTAGAGGGGGTTGGGAAAAACATTCAGTACTTC	CASSLEGVGKNIQYF
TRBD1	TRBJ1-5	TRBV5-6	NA	TGTGCCAGCAGCTTGGGTGGCGGTGGCGCAGGGGGATCGTTGCCCCAGCATTTT	CASSLGGGGAGGSLPQHF
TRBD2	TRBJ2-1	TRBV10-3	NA	TGTGCCATCAGTGGTACTAGCGATTCCTCCTACAATGAGCAGTTCTTC	CAISGTSDSSYNEQFF
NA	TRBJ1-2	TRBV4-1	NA	TGCGCCAGCAGCCAGCCTCGGCAGGGGAGGGGCTATGGCTACACCTTC	CASSQPRQGRGYGYTF
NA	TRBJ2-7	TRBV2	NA	TGTGCCAGTAACAGGGACCATAGCTCCTACGAGCAGTACTTC	CASNRDHSSYEQYF
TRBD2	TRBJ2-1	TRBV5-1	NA	TGCGCCAGCAGCTTGAGGAGCGGGGCTTCCTACAATGAGCAGTTCTTC	CASSLRSGASYNEQFF
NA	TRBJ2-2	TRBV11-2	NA	TGTGCCAGCAGCTACCGTTCCCTAATATCACCCGTCCCCGGGGAGCTGTTTTTT	CASSYRSLISPVPGELFF
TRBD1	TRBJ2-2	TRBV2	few	TGTGCCAGCAGAAAACAGGGGACCCAAACCGGGGAGCTGTTTTTT	CASRKQGTQTGELFF
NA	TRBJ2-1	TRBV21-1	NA	TGTGCCAGCAGCAAAGAGAGTTGGAGGGGATACCCACGGGAGTACTCCTACAATGAGCAGTTCTTC	CASSKESWRGYPREYSYNEQFF
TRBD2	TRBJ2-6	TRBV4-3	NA	TGCGCCAGCAGCCAAGAAGCGGGAGCTGGGGCCAACGTCCTGACTTTC	CASSQEAGAGANVLTF
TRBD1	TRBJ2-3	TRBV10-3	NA	TGTGCCATCAGTGCTTTGGGGACAGGGTACGCAGATACGCAGTATTTT	CAISALGTGYADTQYF
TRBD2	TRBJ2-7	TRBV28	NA	TGTGCCAGCAGTTTCGGGGGCGGGACTAGCTACGAGCAGTACTTC	CASSFGGGTSYEQYF
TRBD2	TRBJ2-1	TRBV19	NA	TGTGCCAGTAGTCTATACCTAGCGGGAGGTACCTACAATGAGCAGTTCTTC	CASSLYLAGGTYNEQFF
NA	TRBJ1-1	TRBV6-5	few	TGTGCCAGCAGCCAACAGTATATGAACACTGAAGCTTTCTTT	CASSQQYMNTEAFF
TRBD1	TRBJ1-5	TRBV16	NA	TGTGCCAGCAGCCAATTAGGGGCAGGGGGTAAGCCCCAGCATTTT	CASSQLGAGGKPQHF
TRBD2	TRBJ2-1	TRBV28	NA	TGTGCCAGCAGTTTGGGACTAGCGGGAGGGGGTGAGCAGTTCTTC	CASSLGLAGGGEQFF
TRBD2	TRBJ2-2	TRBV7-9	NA	TGTGCCAGCAGCTTCCTAGCGGGAGCTGCCGGGGAGCTGTTTTTT	CASSFLAGAAGELFF
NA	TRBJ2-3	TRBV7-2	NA	TGTGCCAGCAGTCGGCAGGGAACAGATACGCAGTATTTT	CASSRQGTDTQYF
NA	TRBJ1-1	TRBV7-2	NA	TGTGCCAGCAGCTTAGGGAGGGCGAACACTGAAGCTTTCTTT	CASSLGRANTEAFF
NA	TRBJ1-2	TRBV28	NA	TGTGCCATTAGTTTCACTGCACTTAACTATGGCTACACCTTC	CAISFTALNYGYTF
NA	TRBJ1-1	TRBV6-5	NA	TGTGCCAGCAGTTACTCGCCCGGTCGGACTGAAGCTTTCTTT	CASSYSPGRTEAFF
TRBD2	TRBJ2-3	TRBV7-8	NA	TGTGCCAGCAGCTCGAACCCCGAGGGGAGAGCGGGAGGAACAGATACGCAGTATTTT	CASSSNPEGRAGGTDTQYF
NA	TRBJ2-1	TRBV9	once	TGTGCCAGCAGCGTCCGGGACTTAGCCTACAATGAGCAGTTCTTC	CASSVRDLAYNEQFF
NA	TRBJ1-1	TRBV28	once	TGTGCCAGCAGTTCACAGGGAATTGAAGCTTTCTTT	CASSSQGIEAFF
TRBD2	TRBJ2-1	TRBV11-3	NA	TGTGCCAGCAGCTTAGTCTCTAGCGGGAGGGCCAATGAGCAGTTCTTC	CASSLVSSGRANEQFF
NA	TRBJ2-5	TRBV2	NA	TGTGCCAGCAGCTTTGGCGGTGAAGAGACCCAGTACTTC	CASSFGGEETQYF
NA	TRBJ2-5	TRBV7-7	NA	TGTGCCAGCAGCTTGGGTCGGGAGTTTAAAGAGACCCAGTACTTC	CASSLGREFKETQYF
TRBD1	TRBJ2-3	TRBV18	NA	TGTGCCAGCTCGTTACGACAGGGTGCAGATACGCAGTATTTT	CASSLRQGADTQYF